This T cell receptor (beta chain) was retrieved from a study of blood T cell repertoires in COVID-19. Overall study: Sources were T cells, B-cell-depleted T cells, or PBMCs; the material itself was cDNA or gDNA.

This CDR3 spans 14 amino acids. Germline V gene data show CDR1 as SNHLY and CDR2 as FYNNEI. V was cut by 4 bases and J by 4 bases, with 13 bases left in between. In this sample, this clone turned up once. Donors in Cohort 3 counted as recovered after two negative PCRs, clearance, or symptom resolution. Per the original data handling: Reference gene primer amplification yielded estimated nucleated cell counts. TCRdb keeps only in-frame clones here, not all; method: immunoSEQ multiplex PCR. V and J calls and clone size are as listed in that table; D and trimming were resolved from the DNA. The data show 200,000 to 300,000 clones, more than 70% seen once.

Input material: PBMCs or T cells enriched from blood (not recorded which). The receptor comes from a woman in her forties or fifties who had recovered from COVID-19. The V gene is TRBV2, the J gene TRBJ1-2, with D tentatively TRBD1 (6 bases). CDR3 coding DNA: TGTGCCAGCAGTGGACCGACAGGAGCCTATGGCTACACCTTC. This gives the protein CASSGPTGAYGYTF. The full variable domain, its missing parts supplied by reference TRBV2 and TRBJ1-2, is EPEVTQTPSHQVTQMGQEVILRCVPISNHLYFYWYRQILGQKVEFLVSFYNNEISEKSEIFDDQFSVERPDGSNFTLKIRSTKLEDSAMYFCASSGPTGAYGYTFGSGTRLTVV.